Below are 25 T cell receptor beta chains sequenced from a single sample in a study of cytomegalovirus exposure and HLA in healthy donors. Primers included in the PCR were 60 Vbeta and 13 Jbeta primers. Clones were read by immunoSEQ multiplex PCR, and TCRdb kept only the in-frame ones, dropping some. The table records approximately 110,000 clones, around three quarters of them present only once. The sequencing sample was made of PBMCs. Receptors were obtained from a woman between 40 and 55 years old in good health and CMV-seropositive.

Here the CDR3 DNA reads TGTGCCAGCAATATCGACAGGGCGGGCTACGAGCAGTACTTC. Amino acids: CASNIDRAGYEQYF. The chain employs TRBV6-1 and TRBJ2-7, with 7 bases that match TRBD1. Losses at the gene ends were 7 bases for V and 3 bases for J; bases not matched to a gene: 9. The CDR3 runs to 14 residues. Germline V gene sequence: CDR1 MNHNS, CDR2 SASEGT.

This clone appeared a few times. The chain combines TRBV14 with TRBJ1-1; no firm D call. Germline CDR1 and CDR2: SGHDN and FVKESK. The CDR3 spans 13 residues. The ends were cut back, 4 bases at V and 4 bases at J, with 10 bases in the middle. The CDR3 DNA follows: TGTGCCAGCAGCCGCAACTTAGCCACTGAAGCTTTCTTT. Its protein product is CASSRNLATEAFF.

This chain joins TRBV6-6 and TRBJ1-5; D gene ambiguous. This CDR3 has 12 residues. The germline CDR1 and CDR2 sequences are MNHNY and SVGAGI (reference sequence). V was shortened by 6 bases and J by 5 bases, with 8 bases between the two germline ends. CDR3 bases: TGTGCCAGCAGAAGGCTAGATCAGCCCCAGCATTTT. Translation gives CASRRLDQPQHF.

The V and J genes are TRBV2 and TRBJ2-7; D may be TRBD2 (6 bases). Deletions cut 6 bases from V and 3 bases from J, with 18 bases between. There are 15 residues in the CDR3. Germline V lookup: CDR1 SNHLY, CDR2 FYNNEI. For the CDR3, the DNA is TGTGCCAGCAGCTTGCTTGGGGCTAGCGTCTACGAGCAGTACTTC. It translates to CASSLLGASVYEQYF.

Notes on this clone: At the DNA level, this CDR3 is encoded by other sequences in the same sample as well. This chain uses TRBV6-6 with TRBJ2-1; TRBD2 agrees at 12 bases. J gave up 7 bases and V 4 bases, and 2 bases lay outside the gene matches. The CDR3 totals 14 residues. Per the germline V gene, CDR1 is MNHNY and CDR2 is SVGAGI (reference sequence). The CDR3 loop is CASSSLAGGNEQFF. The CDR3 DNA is TGTGCCAGCAGTTCACTAGCGGGAGGAAATGAGCAGTTCTTC.

This CDR3 reads CASSQGPQETQYF. CDR3 in DNA: TGCGCCAGCAGCCAAGGGCCCCAAGAGACCCAGTACTTC. The chain joins TRBV4-1 to TRBJ2-5, with D uncertain. V lost 1 base and J 1 base, leaving 4 bases between the germline ends. CDR3 length: 13 amino acids. Germline V gene data show CDR1 as MGHRA and CDR2 as YSYEKL.

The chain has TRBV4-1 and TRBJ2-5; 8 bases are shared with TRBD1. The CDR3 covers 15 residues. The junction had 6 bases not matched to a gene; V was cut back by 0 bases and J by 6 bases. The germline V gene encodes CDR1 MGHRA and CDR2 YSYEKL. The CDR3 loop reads CASSQDPGQGKTQYF. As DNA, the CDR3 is TGCGCCAGCAGCCAAGATCCCGGACAGGGAAAGACCCAGTACTTC.

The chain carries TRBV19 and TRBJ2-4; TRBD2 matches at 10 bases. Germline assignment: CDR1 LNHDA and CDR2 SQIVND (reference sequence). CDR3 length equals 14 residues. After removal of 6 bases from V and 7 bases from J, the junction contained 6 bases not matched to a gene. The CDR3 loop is CASRPGLASNIQYF. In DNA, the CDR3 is TGTGCCAGTAGGCCGGGACTAGCGTCGAACATTCAGTACTTC.

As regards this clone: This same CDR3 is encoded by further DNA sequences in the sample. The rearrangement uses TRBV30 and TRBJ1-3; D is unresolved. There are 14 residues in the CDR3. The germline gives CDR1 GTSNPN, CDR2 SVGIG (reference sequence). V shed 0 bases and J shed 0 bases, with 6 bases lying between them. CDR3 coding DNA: TGTGCCTGGAGTGTAGCGCACTCTGGAAACACCATATATTTT. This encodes CAWSVAHSGNTIYF.

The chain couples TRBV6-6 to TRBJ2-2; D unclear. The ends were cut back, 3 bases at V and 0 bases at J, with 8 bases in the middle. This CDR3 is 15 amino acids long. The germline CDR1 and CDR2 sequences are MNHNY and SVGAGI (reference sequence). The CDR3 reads CASSYRASNTGELFF. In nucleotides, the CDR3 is TGTGCCAGCAGTTATCGAGCTTCGAACACCGGGGAGCTGTTTTTT.

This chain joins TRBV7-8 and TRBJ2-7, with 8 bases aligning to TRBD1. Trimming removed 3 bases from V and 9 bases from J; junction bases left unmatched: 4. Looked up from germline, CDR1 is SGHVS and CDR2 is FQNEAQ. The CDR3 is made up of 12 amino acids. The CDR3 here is CASSLADRVQYF. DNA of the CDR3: TGTGCCAGCAGCTTGGCGGACAGGGTGCAGTACTTC.

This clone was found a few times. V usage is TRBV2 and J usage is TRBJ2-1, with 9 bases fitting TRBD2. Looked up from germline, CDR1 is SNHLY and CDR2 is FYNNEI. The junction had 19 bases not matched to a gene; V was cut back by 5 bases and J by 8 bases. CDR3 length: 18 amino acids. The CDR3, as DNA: TGTGCCAGCAGTACCCCCCCCAGTAGCGGGAGAGGTATGGATGAGCAGTTCTTC. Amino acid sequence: CASSTPPSSGRGMDEQFF.

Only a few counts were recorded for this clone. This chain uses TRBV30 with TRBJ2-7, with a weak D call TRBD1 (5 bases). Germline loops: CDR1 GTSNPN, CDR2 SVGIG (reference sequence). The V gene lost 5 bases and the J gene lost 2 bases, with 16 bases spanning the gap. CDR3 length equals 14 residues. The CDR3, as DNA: TGTGCCTGGGCCCCCCGACAGAACCCCTACGAGCAGTACTTC. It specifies CAWAPRQNPYEQYF.

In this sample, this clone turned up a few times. The CDR3 DNA reads TGTGCCAGCAGTGGCGGGGGTACTGGAAACACCATATATTTT. Its translation is CASSGGGTGNTIYF. This chain links TRBV6-5 with TRBJ1-3, with D possibly matching TRBD1 (5 bases). Trimming cost V 5 bases and J 2 bases, with 10 bases left between them. Looked up from germline, CDR1 is MNHEY and CDR2 is SVGAGI. The CDR3 is 14 amino acids.

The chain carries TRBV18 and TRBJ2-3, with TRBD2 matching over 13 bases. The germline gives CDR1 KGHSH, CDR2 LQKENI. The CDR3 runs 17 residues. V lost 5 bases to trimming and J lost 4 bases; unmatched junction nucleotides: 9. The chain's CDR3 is CASSSQRTSGSADTQYF. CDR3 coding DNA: TGTGCCAGCTCATCCCAAAGGACTAGCGGGAGTGCAGATACGCAGTATTTT.

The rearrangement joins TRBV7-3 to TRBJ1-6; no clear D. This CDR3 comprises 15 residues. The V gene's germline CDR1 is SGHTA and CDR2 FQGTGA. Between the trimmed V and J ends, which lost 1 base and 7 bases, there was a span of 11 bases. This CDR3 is CASSLSSGRNSPLHF. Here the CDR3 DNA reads TGTGCCAGCAGCTTAAGTTCGGGGAGGAATTCACCCCTCCACTTT.

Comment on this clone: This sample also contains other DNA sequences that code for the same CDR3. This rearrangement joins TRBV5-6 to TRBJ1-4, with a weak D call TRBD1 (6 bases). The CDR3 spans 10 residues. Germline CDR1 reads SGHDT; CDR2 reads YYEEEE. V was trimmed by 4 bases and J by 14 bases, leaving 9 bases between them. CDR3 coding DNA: TGTGCCAGCAGCAGGGGGATTCTGTTTTTT. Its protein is CASSRGILFF.

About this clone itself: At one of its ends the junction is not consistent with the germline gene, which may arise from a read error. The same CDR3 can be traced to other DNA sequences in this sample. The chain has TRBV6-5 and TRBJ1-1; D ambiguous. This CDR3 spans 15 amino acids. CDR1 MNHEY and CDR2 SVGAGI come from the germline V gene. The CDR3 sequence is CASSYSRNMNTEAFF. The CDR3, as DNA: TGCGCCAGCAGTTACTCGAGGAACATGAACACTGAAGCTTTCTTT.

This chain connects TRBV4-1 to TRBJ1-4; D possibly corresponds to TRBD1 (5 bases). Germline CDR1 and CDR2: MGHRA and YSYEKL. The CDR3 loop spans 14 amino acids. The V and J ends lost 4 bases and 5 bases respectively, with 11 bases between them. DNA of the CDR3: TGCGCCAGCAGCCCACGACGGGGGAATGAAAAACTGTTTTTT. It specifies CASSPRRGNEKLFF.

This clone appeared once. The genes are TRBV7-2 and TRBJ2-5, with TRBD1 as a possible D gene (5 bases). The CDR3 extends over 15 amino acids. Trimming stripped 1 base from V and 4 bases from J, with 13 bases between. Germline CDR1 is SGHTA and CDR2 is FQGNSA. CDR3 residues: CASSLGVFQGETQYF. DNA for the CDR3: TGTGCCAGCAGCTTAGGAGTCTTCCAGGGAGAGACCCAGTACTTC.

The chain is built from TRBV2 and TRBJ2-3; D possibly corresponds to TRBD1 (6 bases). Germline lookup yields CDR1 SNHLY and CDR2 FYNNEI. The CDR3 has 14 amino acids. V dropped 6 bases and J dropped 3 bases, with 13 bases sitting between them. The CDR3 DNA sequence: TGTGCCAGCAGCTTCCGGGACATAACAGATACGCAGTATTTT. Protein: CASSFRDITDTQYF.

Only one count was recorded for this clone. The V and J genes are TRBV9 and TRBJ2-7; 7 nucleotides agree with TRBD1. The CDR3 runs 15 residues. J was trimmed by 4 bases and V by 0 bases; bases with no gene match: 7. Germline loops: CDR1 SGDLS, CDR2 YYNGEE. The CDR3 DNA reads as TGTGCCAGCAGCGTAGGTCCAGGGGGTTTGTACGAGCAGTACTTC. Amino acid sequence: CASSVGPGGLYEQYF.

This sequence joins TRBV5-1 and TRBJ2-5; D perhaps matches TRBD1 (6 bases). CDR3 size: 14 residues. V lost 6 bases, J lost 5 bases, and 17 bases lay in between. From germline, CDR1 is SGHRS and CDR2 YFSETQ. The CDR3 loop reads CASTYGGVRETQYF. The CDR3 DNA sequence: TGCGCCAGCACCTATGGGGGCGTCAGGGAGACCCAGTACTTC.

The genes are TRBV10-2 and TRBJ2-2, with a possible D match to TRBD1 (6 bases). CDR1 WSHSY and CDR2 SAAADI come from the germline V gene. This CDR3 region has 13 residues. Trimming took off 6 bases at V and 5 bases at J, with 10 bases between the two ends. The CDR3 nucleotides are TGCGCCAGCAGGGGGGCGCGGACCGGGGAGCTGTTTTTT. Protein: CASRGARTGELFF.

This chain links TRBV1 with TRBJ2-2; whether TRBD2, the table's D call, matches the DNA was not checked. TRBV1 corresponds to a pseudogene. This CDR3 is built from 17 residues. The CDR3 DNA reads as TGCACCAGCAGCCAAGGGCTAGCGGGGCCGAGGGGCGGGGAGCTGTTTTTT. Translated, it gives CTSSQGLAGPRGGELFF.